This T cell receptor beta chain came from a study of blood T cell repertoires in COVID-19. CDR1 and CDR2 from the germline V gene are SGHRS and YFSETQ. The CDR3 length is 14 residues. V shed 7 bases and J 5 bases; nucleotides not matched to a gene: 12. Original data processing: Amplification from reference gene primers served as the basis for estimated nucleated cell counts. Here immunoSEQ multiplex PCR was the method, and the copy in TCRdb shows in-frame clones only, minus some. Clone size and the V and J calls come from that table; the DNA yielded D and trimming. The data show tens of thousands of clones, approximately 90% seen once.

The TCR was taken from a man aged 45-60 years with acute or convalescent COVID-19. This sequence joins TRBV5-1 and TRBJ2-7; the match to TRBD2 covers 7 bases. The specimen sequenced was peripheral blood. CDR3 nucleotide sequence: TGCGCCAGCGACCAAGGCGGGGGAACGCACGAGCAGTACTTC. Translating it yields CASDQGGGTHEQYF.